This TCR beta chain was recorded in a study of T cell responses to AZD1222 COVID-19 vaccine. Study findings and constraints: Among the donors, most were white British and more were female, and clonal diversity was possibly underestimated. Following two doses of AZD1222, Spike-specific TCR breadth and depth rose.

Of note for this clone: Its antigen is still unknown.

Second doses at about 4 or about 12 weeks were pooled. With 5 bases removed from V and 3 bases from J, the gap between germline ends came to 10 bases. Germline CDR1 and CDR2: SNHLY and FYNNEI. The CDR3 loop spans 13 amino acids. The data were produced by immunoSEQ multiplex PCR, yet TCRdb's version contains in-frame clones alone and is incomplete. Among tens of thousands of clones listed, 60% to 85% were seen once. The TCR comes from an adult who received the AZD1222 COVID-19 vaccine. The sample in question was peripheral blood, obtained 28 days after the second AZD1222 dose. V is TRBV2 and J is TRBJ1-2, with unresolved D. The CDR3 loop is CASSIQIDYGYTF. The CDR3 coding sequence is TGTGCCAGCAGTATTCAGATAGACTATGGCTACACCTTC.